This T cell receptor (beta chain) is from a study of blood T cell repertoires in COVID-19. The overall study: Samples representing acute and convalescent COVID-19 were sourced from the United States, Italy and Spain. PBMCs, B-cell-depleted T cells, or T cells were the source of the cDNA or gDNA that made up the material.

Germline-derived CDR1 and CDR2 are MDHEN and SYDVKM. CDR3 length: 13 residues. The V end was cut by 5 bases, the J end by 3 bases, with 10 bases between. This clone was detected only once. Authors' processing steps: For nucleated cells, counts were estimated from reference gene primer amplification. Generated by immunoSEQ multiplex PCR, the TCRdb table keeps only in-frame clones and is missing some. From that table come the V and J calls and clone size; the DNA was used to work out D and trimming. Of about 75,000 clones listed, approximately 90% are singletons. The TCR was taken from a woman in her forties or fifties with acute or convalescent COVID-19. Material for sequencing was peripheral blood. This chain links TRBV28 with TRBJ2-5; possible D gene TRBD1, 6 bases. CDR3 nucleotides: TGTGCCAGCAGTGACTCAGGGGAAGAGACCCAGTACTTC. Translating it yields CASSDSGEETQYF.